Detailed here is one T cell receptor beta chain. From germline, CDR1 is GTSNPN and CDR2 SVGIG (reference sequence). The CDR3 runs 14 residues. V gave up 0 bases and J gave up 8 bases, with 13 bases separating them. The record originates from a study of blood T cell repertoires in COVID-19. Whole-study context: From the United States, Italy and Spain came samples of acute and convalescent COVID-19.

Original processing methods: Scientists estimated how many nucleated cells there were by amplifying reference gene primers. Clones were read by immunoSEQ multiplex PCR, and TCRdb kept only the in-frame ones, dropping some. V, J and clone size reflect that table, while D and trimming were determined from the DNA. The sample yields a few hundred thousand clones, around 87% seen once. The rearrangement joins TRBV30 to TRBJ1-4; D uncertain. Sequenced sample: peripheral blood. This clonotype was obtained from a woman in her 50s who had recovered from COVID-19. DNA of the CDR3: TGTGCCTGGAGTGTAGGAGGATCTCGGGAAAAACTGTTTTTT. It yields the protein CAWSVGGSREKLFF.